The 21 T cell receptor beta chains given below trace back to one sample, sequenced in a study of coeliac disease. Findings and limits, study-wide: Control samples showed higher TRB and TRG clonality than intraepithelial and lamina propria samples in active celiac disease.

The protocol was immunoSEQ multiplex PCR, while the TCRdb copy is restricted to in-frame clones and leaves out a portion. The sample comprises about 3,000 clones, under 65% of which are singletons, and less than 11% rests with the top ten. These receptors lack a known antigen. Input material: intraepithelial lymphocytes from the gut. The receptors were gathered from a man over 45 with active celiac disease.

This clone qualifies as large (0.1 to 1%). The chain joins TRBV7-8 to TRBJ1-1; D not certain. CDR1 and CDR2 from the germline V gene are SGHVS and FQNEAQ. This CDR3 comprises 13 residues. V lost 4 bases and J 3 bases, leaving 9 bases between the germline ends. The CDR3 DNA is TGTGCCAGCAGCTCCGGGAAGTACACTGAAGCTTTCTTT. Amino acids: CASSSGKYTEAFF.

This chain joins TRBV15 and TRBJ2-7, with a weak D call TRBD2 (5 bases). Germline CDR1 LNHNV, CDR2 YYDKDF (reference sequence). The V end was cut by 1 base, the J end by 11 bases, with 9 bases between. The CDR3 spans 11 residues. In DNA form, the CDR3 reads TGTGCCACCAGCAGAGGCCGGAGGAAGTACTTC. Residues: CATSRGRRKYF.

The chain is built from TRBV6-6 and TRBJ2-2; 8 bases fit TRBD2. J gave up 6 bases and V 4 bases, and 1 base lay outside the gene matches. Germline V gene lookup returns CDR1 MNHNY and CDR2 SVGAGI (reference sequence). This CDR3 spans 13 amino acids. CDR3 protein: CASSSGLAGELFF. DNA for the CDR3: TGTGCCAGCAGTTCGGGACTAGCCGGGGAGCTGTTTTTT.

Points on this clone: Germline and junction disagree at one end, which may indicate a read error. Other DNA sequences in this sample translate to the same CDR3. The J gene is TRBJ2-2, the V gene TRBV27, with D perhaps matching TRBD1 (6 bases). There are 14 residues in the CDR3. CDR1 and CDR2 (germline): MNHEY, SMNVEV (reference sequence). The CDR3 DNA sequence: TGCGCCAGCAGTTTGGCGTGGGGGCCCGGGGAGCTGTTTTTT. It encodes CASSLAWGPGELFF.

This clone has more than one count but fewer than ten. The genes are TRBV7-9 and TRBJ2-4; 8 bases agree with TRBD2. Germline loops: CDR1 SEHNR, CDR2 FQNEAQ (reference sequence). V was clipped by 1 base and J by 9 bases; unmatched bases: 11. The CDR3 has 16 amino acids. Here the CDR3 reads CASSLVGGTSEAIQYF. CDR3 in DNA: TGTGCCAGCAGCTTAGTTGGGGGGACTAGTGAGGCCATTCAGTACTTC.

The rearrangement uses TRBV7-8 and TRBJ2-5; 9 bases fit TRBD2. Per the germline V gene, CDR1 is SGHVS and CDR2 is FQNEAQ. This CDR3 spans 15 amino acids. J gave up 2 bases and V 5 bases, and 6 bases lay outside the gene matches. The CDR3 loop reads CASSTRLAAQETQYF. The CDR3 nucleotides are TGTGCCAGCAGCACCCGACTAGCGGCACAAGAGACCCAGTACTTC.

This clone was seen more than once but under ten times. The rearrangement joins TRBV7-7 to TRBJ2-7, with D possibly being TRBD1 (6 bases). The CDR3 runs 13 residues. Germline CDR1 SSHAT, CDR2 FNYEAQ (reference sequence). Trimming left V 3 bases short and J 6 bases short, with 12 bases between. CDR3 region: CASSFPSGVEQYV. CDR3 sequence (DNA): TGTGCCAGCAGCTTCCCCTCAGGGGTCGAGCAGTACGTC.

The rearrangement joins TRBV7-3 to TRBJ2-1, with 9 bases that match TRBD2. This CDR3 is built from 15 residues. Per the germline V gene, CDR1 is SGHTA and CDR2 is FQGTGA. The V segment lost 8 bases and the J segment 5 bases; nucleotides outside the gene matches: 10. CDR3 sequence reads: CASSPRAGGNNEQFF. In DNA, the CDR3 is TGTGCCAGCTCCCCCCGAGCGGGGGGAAACAATGAGCAGTTCTTC.

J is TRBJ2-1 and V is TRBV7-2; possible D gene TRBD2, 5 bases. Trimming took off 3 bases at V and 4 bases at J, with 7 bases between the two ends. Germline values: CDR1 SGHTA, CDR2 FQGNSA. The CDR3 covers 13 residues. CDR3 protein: CASSFPGYNEQFF. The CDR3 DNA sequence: TGTGCCAGCAGCTTTCCGGGGTACAATGAGCAGTTCTTC.

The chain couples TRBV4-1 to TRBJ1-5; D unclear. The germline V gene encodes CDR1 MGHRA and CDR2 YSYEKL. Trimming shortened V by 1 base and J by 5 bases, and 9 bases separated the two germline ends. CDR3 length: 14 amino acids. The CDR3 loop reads CASSQGLGDQPQHF. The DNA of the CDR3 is TGCGCCAGCAGCCAAGGTTTAGGAGATCAGCCCCAGCATTTT.

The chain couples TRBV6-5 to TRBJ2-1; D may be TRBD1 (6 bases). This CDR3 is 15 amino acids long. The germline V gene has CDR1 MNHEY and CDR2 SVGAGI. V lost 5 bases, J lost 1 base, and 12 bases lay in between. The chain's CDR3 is CASSRAGESYNEQFF. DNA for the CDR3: TGTGCCAGCAGTAGAGCAGGGGAGTCCTACAATGAGCAGTTCTTC.

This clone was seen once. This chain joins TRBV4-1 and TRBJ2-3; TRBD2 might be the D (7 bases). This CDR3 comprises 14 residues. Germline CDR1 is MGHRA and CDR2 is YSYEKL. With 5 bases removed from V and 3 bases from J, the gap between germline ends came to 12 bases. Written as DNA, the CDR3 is TGCGCCAGCAGCTTTGGGGGGGCAACAGATACGCAGTATTTT. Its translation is CASSFGGATDTQYF.

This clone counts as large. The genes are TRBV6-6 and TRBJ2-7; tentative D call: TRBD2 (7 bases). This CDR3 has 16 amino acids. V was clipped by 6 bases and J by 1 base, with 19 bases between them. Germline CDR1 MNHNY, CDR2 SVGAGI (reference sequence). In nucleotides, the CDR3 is TGTGCCAGCAGGATAGGGGGGGTTTTGCCTTCCTACGAGCAGTACTTC. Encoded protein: CASRIGGVLPSYEQYF.

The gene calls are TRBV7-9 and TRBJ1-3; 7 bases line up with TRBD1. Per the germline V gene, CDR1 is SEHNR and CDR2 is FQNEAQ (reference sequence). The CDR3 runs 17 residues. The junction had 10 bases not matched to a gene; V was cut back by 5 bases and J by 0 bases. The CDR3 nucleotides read TGTGCCAGCAGCGACGGACAGGTGGGAAGCTCTGGAAACACCATATATTTT. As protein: CASSDGQVGSSGNTIYF.

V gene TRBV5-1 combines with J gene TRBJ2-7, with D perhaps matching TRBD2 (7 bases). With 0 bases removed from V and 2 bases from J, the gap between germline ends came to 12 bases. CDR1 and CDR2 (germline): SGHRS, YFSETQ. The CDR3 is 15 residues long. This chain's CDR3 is CASSLEGGGTYEQYF. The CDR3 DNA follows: TGCGCCAGCAGCTTGGAGGGAGGGGGAACCTACGAGCAGTACTTC.

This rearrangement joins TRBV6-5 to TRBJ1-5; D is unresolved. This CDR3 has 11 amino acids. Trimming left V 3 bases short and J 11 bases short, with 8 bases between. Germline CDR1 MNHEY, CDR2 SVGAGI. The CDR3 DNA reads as TGTGCCAGCAGTTATGGAGACTCCCAGCATTTT. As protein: CASSYGDSQHF.

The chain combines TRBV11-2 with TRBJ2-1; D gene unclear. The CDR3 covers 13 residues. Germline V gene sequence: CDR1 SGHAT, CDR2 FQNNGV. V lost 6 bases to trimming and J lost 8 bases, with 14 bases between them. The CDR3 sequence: CASRSWFEDEQFF. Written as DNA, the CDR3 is TGTGCCAGCAGATCCTGGTTTGAGGATGAGCAGTTCTTC.

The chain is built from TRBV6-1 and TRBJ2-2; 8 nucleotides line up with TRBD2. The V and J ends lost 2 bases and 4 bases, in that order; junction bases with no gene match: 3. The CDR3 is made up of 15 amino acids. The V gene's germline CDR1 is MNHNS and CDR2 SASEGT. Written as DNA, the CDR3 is TGTGCCAGCAGTGAACTAGCGGGTACCACCGGGGAGCTGTTTTTT. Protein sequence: CASSELAGTTGELFF.

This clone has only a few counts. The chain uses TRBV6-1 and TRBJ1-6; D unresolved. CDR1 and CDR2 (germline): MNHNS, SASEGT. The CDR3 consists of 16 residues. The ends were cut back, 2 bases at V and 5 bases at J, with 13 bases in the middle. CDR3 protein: CASSEQLFPDNSPLHF. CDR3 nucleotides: TGTGCCAGCAGTGAACAACTCTTCCCCGATAATTCACCCCTCCACTTT.

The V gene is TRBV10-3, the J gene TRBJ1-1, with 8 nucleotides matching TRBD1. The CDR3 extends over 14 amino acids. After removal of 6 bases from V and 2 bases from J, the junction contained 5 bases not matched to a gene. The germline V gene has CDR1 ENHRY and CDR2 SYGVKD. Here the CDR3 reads CAIRTGQANTEAFF. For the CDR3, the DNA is TGTGCCATCAGAACGGGACAGGCCAACACTGAAGCTTTCTTT.

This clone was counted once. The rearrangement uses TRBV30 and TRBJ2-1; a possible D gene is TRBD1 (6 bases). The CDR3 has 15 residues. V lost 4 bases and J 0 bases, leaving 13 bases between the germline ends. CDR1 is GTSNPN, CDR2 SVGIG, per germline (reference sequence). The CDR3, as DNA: TGTGCCTGGACCTACCAGGGGTTCTCCTACAATGAGCAGTTCTTC. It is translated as CAWTYQGFSYNEQFF.